Sequencing of this TCR beta chain was carried out in a study of Ad26.COV2.S vaccination and SARS-CoV-2 variants. Across the whole study: Once or twice, 56 days apart, Ad26.COV2.S was delivered intramuscularly.

Trimming removed 0 bases from V and 4 bases from J, with 10 bases in between. Germline loops: CDR1 LGHNA, CDR2 YSLEER. This CDR3 contains 15 residues. Stated treatment: roughly 20 received Ad26.COV2.S at low or high dose, single or two shots; several received placebo; per-sample allocation not given. After the first vaccine or placebo injection, samples were drawn on day 63. Method: immunoSEQ multiplex PCR; TCRdb's copy keeps in-frame clones and lacks some. The data contain about 350,000 clones, about 88% of them singletons. Sequencing used peripheral blood, obtained in a trial of Ad26.COV2.S vaccine versus placebo. This receptor was identified in a person aged 18-60 years who received the Ad26.COV2.S COVID-19 vaccine or a placebo. V gene TRBV4-3 combines with J gene TRBJ2-1; weak D call: TRBD1 (6 bases). CDR3: CASSQDSRGYNEQFF. The CDR3 coding sequence is TGCGCCAGCAGCCAAGATAGTAGGGGGTACAATGAGCAGTTCTTC.